This T cell receptor (beta chain) appears in the sequencing data of a study of cytomegalovirus exposure and HLA in healthy donors. On the study more broadly: As released early, the data held roughly 85 million unique TCRs from HLA-typed donors. General study results and limits: TCR beta chain V- and J-gene trimming was linked, in a later analysis, to a missense variant in DCLRE1C. By HLA locus, TCR association rates varied in a later analysis, with DRB1 showing the most and HLA-C the fewest.

As regards this clone: Its antigen is currently unknown.

This CDR3 region has 12 residues. The V end lost 6 bases, the J end lost 4 bases, and 10 bases lay between the germline ends. The V gene's germline CDR1 is MNHNY and CDR2 SVGAGI (reference sequence). 60 Vbeta and 13 Jbeta primers were used in PCR. Authors' data handling: A later analysis tallied about 80 million unique TCR beta chains, about 11 million of them shared. Some clones are missing from TCRdb's copy, which holds only in-frame ones; the method was immunoSEQ multiplex PCR. V and J calls and clone size are those listed in that table; D and trimming were worked out from the DNA. The sample contains over 100,000 clones, roughly 84% of which appear only once.

The rearrangement joins TRBV6-6 to TRBJ2-7; maybe TRBD2 (5 bases). Source material: PBMCs. This sequence originates from a woman aged 18-30 years in good health and CMV-seropositive. In nucleotides, the CDR3 is TGTGCCAGCAGCGCGGGTCCTTACGAGCAGTACTTC. Translation: CASSAGPYEQYF.